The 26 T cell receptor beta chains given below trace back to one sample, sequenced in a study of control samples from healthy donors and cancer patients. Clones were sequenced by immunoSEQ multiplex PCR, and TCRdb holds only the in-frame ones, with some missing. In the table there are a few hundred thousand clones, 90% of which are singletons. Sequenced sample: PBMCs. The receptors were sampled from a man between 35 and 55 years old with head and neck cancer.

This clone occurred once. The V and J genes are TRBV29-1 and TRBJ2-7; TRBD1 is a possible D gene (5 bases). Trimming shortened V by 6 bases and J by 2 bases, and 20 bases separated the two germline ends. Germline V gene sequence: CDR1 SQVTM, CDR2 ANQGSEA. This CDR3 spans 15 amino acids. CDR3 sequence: CSVVGMGRSTYEQYF. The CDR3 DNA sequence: TGCAGCGTGGTGGGAATGGGGCGGTCCACCTACGAGCAGTACTTC.

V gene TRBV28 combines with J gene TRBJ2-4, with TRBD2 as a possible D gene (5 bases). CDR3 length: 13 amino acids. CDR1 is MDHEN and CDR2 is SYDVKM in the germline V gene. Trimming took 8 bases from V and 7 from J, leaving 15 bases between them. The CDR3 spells CASGTSFMNIQYF. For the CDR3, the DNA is TGTGCCAGCGGAACTAGTTTCATGAACATTCAGTACTTC.

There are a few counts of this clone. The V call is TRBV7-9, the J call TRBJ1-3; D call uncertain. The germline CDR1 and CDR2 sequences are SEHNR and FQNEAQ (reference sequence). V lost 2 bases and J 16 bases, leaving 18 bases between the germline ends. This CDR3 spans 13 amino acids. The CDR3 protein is CASSLREGTVRYF. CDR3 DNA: TGTGCCAGCAGCTTAAGGGAGGGAACCGTGCGGTATTTT.

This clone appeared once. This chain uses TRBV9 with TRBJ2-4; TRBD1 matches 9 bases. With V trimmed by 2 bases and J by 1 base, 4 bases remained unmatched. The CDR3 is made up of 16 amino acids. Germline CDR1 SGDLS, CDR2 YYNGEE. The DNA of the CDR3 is TGTGCCAGCAGCGTTCTGGACAGGGGCGCCAAAAACATTCAGTACTTC. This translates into CASSVLDRGAKNIQYF.

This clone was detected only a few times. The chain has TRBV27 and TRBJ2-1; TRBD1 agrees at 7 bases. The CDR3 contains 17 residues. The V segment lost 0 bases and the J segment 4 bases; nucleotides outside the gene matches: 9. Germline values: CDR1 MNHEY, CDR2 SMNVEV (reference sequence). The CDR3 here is CASSLSGAGTVYNEQFF. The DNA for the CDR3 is TGTGCCAGCAGTTTATCGGGGGCCGGGACAGTATACAATGAGCAGTTCTTC.

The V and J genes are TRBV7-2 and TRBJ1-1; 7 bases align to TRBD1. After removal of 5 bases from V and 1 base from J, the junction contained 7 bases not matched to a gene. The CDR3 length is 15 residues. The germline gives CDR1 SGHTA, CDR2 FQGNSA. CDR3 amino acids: CASSPRRQGNTEAFF. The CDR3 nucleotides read TGTGCCAGCAGCCCCCGAAGACAGGGGAACACTGAAGCTTTCTTT.

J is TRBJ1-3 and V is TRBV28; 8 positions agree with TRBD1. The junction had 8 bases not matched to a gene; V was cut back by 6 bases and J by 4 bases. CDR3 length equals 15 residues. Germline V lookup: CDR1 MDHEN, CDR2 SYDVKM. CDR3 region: CASRGSQGGGNTIYF. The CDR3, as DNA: TGTGCCAGCAGGGGGTCACAGGGGGGCGGAAACACCATATATTTT.

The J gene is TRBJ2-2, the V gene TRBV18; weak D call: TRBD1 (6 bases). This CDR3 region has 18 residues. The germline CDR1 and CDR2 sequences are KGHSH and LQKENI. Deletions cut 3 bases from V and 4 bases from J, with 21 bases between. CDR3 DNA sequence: TGTGCCAGCTCACCCCTCCGTCAGGGGCCATCCCGCACCGGGGAGCTGTTTTTT. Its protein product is CASSPLRQGPSRTGELFF. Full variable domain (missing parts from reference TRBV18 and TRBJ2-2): NAGVMQNPRHLVRRRGQEARLRCSPMKGHSHVYWYRQLPEEGLKFMVYLQKENIIDESGMPKERFSAEFPKEGPSILRIQQVVRGDSAAYFCASSPLRQGPSRTGELFFGEGSRLTVL.

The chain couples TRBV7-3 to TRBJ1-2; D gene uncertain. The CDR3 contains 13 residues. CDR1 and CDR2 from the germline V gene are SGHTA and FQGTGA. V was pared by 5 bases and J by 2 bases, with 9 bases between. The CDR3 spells CASSPVANYGYTF. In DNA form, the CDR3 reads TGTGCCAGCAGCCCCGTGGCAAACTATGGCTACACCTTC.

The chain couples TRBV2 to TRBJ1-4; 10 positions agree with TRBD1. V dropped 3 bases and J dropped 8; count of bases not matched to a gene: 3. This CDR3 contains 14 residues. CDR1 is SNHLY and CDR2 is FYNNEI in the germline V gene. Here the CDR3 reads CASSDGTGVEKLFF. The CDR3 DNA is TGTGCCAGCAGTGACGGGACAGGGGTGGAAAAACTGTTTTTT.

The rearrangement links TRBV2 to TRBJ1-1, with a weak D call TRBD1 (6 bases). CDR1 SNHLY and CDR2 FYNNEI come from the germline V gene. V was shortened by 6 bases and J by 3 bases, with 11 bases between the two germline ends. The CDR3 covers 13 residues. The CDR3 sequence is CASSAGGYTEAFF. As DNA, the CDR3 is TGTGCCAGCAGCGCCGGGGGCTACACTGAAGCTTTCTTT.

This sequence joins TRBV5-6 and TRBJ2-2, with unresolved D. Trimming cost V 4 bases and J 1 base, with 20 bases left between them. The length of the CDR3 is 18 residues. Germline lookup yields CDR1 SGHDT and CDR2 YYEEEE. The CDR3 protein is CASSPQVTALLNTGELFF. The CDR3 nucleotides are TGTGCCAGCAGCCCCCAGGTAACGGCCCTTTTGAACACCGGGGAGCTGTTTTTT.

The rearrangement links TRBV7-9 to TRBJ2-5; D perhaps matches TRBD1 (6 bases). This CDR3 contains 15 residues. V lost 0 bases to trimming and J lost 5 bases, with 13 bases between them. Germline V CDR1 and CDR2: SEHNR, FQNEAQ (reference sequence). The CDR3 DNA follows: TGTGCCAGCAGCTTAGCCAGGGGAATAGGGGAGACCCAGTACTTC. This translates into CASSLARGIGETQYF.

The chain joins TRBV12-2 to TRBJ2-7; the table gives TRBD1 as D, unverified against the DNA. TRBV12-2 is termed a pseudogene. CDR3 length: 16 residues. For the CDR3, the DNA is TGTGCAAGTCGCCCCCGACAGGGTGTAAGTACCTACGAGCAGTACTTC. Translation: CASRPRQGVSTYEQYF.

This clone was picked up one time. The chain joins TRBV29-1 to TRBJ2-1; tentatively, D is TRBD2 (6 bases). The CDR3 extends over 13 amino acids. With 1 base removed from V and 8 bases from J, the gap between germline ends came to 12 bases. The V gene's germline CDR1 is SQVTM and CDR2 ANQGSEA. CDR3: CSVEAPTSYEQFF. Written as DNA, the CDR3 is TGCAGCGTTGAAGCCCCGACTAGTTATGAGCAGTTCTTC.

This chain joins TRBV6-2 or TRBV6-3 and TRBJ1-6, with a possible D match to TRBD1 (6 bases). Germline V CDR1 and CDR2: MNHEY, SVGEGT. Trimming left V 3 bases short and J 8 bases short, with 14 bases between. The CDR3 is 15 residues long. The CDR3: CASSYSDSRDSPLHF. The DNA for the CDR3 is TGTGCCAGCAGTTATTCGGACAGTAGAGATTCACCCCTCCACTTT.

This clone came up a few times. In nucleotides, the CDR3 is TGTGCCAGCAGGCCAGGGATCGGGGCGAATGGCTACACCTTC. This encodes CASRPGIGANGYTF. J is TRBJ1-2 and V is TRBV11-2; the D gene is possibly TRBD1 (5 bases). This CDR3 comprises 14 residues. V shed 6 bases and J shed 6 bases, with 17 bases lying between them. Germline V gene lookup returns CDR1 SGHAT and CDR2 FQNNGV.

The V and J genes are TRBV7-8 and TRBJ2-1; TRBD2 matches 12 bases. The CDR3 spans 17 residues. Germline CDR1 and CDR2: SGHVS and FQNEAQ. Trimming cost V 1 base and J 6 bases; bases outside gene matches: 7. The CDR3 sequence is CASSLVYGLAGRNEQFF. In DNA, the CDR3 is TGTGCCAGCAGCTTAGTCTACGGACTAGCGGGGCGCAATGAGCAGTTCTTC.

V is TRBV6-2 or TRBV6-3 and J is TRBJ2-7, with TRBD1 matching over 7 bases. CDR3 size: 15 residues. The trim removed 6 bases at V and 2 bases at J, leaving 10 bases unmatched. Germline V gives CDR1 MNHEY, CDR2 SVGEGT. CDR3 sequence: CASSPLRGSPYEQYF. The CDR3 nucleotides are TGTGCCAGCAGCCCACTCAGGGGGTCTCCCTACGAGCAGTACTTC.

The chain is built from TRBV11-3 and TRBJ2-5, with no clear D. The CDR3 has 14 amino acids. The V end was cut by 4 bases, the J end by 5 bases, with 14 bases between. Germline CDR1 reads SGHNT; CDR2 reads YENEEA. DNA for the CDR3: TGTGCCAGCAGCTCGGGCGCAGTAACGGAGACCCAGTACTTC. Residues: CASSSGAVTETQYF.

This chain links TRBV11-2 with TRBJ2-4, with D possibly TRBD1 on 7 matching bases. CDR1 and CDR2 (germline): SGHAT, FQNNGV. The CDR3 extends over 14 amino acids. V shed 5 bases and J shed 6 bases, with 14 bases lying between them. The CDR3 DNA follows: TGTGCCAGCAGCCCCGACAGGGAGGTAAACATTCAGTACTTC. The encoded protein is CASSPDREVNIQYF.

In DNA form, the CDR3 reads TGTGCCAGCAGCTTGGTTAGCTCCTATAATTCACCCCTCCACTTT. Translating gives CASSLVSSYNSPLHF. The chain links TRBV5-6 to TRBJ1-6, with D unresolved. The CDR3 loop spans 15 amino acids. CDR1 and CDR2 (germline): SGHDT, YYEEEE. Trimming left V 0 bases short and J 0 bases short, with 4 bases between.

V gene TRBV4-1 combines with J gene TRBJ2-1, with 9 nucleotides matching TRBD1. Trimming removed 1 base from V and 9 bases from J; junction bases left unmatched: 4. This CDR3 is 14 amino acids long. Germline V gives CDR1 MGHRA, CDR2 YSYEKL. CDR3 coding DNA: TGCGCCAGCAGCCAAGGGGACAGGGCAACTGAGCAGTTCTTC. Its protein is CASSQGDRATEQFF.

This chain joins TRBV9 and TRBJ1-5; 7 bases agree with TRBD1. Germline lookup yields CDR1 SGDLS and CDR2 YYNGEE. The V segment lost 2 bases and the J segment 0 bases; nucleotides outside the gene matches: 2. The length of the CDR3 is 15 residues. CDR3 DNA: TGTGCCAGCAGCGTGACAGGGAATAGCAATCAGCCCCAGCATTTT. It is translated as CASSVTGNSNQPQHF.

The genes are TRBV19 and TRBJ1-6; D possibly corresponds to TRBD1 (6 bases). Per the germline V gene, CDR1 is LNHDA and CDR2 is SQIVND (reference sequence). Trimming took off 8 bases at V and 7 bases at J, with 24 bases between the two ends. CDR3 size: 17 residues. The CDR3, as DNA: TGTGCCAGTCGCCAAGGAGGGGGGCAAGGGGTGAATTCACCCCTCCACTTT. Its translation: CASRQGGGQGVNSPLHF.

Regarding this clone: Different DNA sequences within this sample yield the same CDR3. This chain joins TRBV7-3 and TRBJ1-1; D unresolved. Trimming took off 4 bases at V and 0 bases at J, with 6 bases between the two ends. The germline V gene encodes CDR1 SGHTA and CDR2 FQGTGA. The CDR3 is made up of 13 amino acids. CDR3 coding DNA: TGTGCCAGCAGCTCCCAGGTGAACACTGAAGCTTTCTTT. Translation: CASSSQVNTEAFF.